The following is a TCR beta chain sequence with its context. Its antigen is unknown. No base qualities exist here, and no much larger clone lies one base off it. TCRbeta CDR3 regions were amplified from genomic DNA by means of the immunoSEQ Assay, a bias-controlled multiplex PCR. The authors' pipeline ran thus. Within the assay, amplification of reference gene primers was used to estimate how many nucleated cells each sample contained. To quantify the absolute abundance of each unique TCRbeta CDR3 rearrangement, sequence reads were collapsed and filtered. Productive Simpson clonality was computed per sample as the square root of Simpson's diversity index over productive rearrangements. The table was pulled from immuneACCESS by TCRdb, which kept in-frame rearrangements only. Such tables lose some clones; where checked, under half of the loss comes from unresolved V genes, and the rest has no known cause. D and trimming come from the DNA, and the V and J calls and clone size come from that table. The sample data list 250,000 to 350,000 clones, and about nine tenths of these were observed just once. About 0.94% of the sample lies in the top ten.

Samples from volunteer blood donors who had recovered from COVID-19 were contributed by a second Seattle source. Whole blood was collected in K2EDTA tubes by collaborating institutions according to the institutions' own protocols. For TCRbeta analysis, collaborator samples were shipped as frozen whole blood, as isolated PBMCs, or as DNA extracted from either sample type. This record belongs to a study of blood T cell repertoires in COVID-19 (TCRdb year 2020). Broadly, across the study: Samples from collaborators originated in the United States, Italy and Spain and spanned both the acute and convalescent phases of COVID-19. The repertoires were released in a freely available public database intended as a resource for research on the immune response to SARS-CoV-2. The dataset comprised deeply sampled blood TCRbeta repertoires from subjects exposed to, actively infected with, or recovered from COVID-19. Where available, HLA class I and class II types were obtained from metadata supplied by the sample provider rather than from assay-based typing. The prospective study material was composed of cDNA or gDNA derived from T cells, B-cell-depleted T cells, or PBMCs. A de-identified subject ID, COVID-19 status, age in years and sex were almost always included in the sample metadata. The samples were drawn from two sources: the first 160 participants of the ongoing ImmuneRACE study, and 1,000 to 1,500 subjects contributed by 6 global collaborators. What the authors observed across the whole study: Clinical and demographic metadata were provided uncurated, with the amount varying by source and participant.

Sequences KGHSH (CDR1) and LQKENI (CDR2) are obtained from the germline V gene. V trim: 6 bases; J trim: 0 bases; unmatched bases: 6. The CDR3, cysteine through phenylalanine, is 16 amino acids long. Left in the record is the CDR3 DNA by itself, 48 bases read in frame from the first base. Sequenced sample: peripheral blood. The TCR sequence derives from a middle-aged woman who had recovered from COVID-19. The sequence links TRBV18 to TRBJ2-2; 8 central nucleotides agree with TRBD1. The nucleotide sequence is given as TGTGCCAGCTCCCAGCAGGGGGCCACGAACACCGGGGAGCTGTTTTTT. Translated, it gives CASSQQGATNTGELFF.